This entry features one T cell receptor beta chain sequence. Its recognized antigen is unknown. There are no base qualities to consult, and no much larger clone falls within one base. Library construction relied on the immunoSEQ multiplex PCR assay. This is the immuneACCESS table as TCRdb keeps it, with only in-frame sequences that have V and J called. A part of the clones is gone; compared with another copy, unresolved V genes explain less than half, and the rest is unexplained. This sample lists roughly 40,000 clones; approximately 84% were detected once. The ten top clones hold nearly 4% of the sample. For each enrolled patient, mismatch repair deficiency was established using either polymerase chain reaction or immunohistochemistry. TCR sequencing was carried out for a few patients who responded to pembrolizumab therapy. The phase II trial prospectively tested pembrolizumab PD-1 blockade in advanced mismatch repair-deficient cancers regardless of tissue of origin. Serial peripheral blood T cell samples were collected before and at multiple times after starting PD-1 blockade. The timing of each blood sample was reported as weeks after the first dose of pembrolizumab.

The data derive from a study of PD-1 blockade in mismatch repair-deficient tumors (dated by TCRdb to the late 2010s). Concerning the study at large: Between late 2013 and 2016, the trial enrolled approximately 90 consecutive patients with about a dozen types of mismatch repair-deficient cancer, all of whom had received prior treatment and were progressing. Deep sequencing of TCR CDR3 regions was used to track tumor-associated T cell clones in peripheral blood of patients responding to PD-1 blockade.

Broader findings and caveats from the paper: Clones residing in the tumor, which were often undetectable in blood before treatment, expanded quickly after pembrolizumab and then contracted, generally before radiologic responses.

V is clipped by 7 bases and J by 3 bases, and the sequence between their germline boundaries is 15 bases long. From the germline V gene, CDR1 is MNHNS and CDR2 is SASEGT. Spanning cysteine to phenylalanine, the CDR3 consists of 14 amino acids. The read is trimmed to its CDR3 DNA, 42 bases read in frame from base 1. The chain is assembled from TRBV6-1 and TRBJ1-1; a tentative D match to TRBD1 spans 5 bases. Specimen: peripheral blood, collected 76 weeks after starting pembrolizumab. The TCR originated in an adult with mismatch repair-deficient cancer. The nucleotides are TGTGCCAGCACCCCCGCGCAGGGCTACACTGAAGCTTTCTTT. This encodes CASTPAQGYTEAFF.